The clone carrying this T cell receptor (beta chain) has ten or more counts. Germline V gene lookup returns CDR1 MNHEY and CDR2 SMNVEV (reference sequence). The CDR3 loop spans 12 amino acids. V lost 3 bases, J lost 3 bases, and 2 bases lay in between. This record comes from a study of T-cell memory formation after mild COVID-19. TCRdb fed the 5' RACE reads into MiXCR, producing one record per CDR3 protein. In the table there are fewer than 300,000 distinct CDR3 sequences, approximately 18% of which are singletons. The TCR sequence derives from a man aged 18 to 30 who had mild COVID-19 (a few samples of this study predate the infection). Cell type and time point are not known. Sequenced material: PBMCs or a T cell subset sorted from them (not recorded which). The chain links TRBV27 to TRBJ2-2; D remains ambiguous. DNA for the CDR3: TGTGCCAGCAGTTTCTACACCGGGGAGCTGTTTTTT. This codes for CASSFYTGELFF.